The entry below gives a single T cell receptor beta chain sequence along with its context. Antigen: not known. Unique molecular identifiers had been added to the TCR beta cDNA libraries. TCRdb reprocessed the PCR reads with MiXCR, giving one entry per CDR3 protein. The sample yields 450,000 to 650,000 distinct CDR3 sequences, around 44% seen once. There are 16 residues in the CDR3. These data originate in a study of post-analysis software for immune sequencing data. Turning to the study itself: Relapsing-remitting, secondary progressive and progressive-relapsing courses of multiple sclerosis were included. Study-wide findings and caveats: With TRBV5-6, TRBV5-1 and TRBV20-1 included, about five TRBV segments were more frequent in patients than in controls. Compared against controls, patients with multiple sclerosis displayed significantly lower normalized Chao1 diversity. F measure grouped same-batch samples tightly together.

The source material was blood. The sequence derives from a girl aged 5-17 years with multiple sclerosis. The chain joins TRBV21-1 to TRBJ2-7; TRBD2 was called by the table and not checked on the DNA. TRBV21-1 counts as a pseudogene. DNA of the CDR3: TGTGCCAGCAGGAAGGGTGGGACTAGCGGGGGTTACGAGCAGTACTTC. It yields the protein CASRKGGTSGGYEQYF.